Presented here are 8 T cell receptor beta chains from one specimen sequenced in a study of human T cells and chemical hapten exposure. The time point is: patch test 3, about 24 weeks after DPC sensitization. Treatment in this sample: therapeutic diphenylcyclopropenone sensitization with weekly scalp DPC. In TCRdb, the RACE reads were re-called with MiXCR into one record per CDR3 protein. The table shows over 70,000 distinct CDR3 sequences, with around 9.9% occurring only once. The starting material was whole blood, obtained in connection with sensitization to the hapten diphenylcyclopropenone (DPC). These receptors all come from a woman aged 25 to 39 with alopecia areata. Some clones in this sample may be carry-over from other donors' samples.

A note on this clonotype: Given a much more abundant clone one base away, this may be a read error. The V gene is TRBV29-1, the J gene TRBJ2-7; no definite D call. The germline V gene encodes CDR1 SQVTM and CDR2 ANQGSEA. The CDR3 is made up of 10 amino acids. The chain's CDR3 is CGASPFEQYV. CDR3 in DNA: TGCGGCGCGTCCCCCTTCGAGCAGTACGTC.

This clonotype turned up a few times. V is TRBV7-9 and J is TRBJ1-2; D unclear. Germline assignment: CDR1 SEHNR and CDR2 FQNEAQ (reference sequence). The CDR3 totals 15 residues. Trimming shortened V by 7 bases and J by 0 bases, and 15 bases separated the two germline ends. Written as DNA, the CDR3 is TGTGCCAGCATCCCGACTATGGCAGCTAACTATGGCTACACCTTC. It codes for CASIPTMAANYGYTF.

At least ten counts were recorded for this clonotype. This rearrangement joins TRBV7-6 to TRBJ2-7; D gene ambiguous. V dropped 1 base and J dropped 3 bases, with 7 bases sitting between them. CDR1 and CDR2 from the germline V gene are SGHVS and FNYEAQ. This CDR3 spans 13 amino acids. CDR3 nucleotide sequence: TGTGCCAGCAGCTTAGACACAGACTACGAGCAGTACTTC. Translating gives CASSLDTDYEQYF.

This clonotype was counted many times. The chain couples TRBV5-6 to TRBJ2-1, with D perhaps assigned TRBD1 or TRBD2 (5 bases each). The V end lost 5 bases, the J end lost 9 bases, and 12 bases lay between the germline ends. The CDR3 totals 12 residues. The V gene's germline CDR1 is SGHDT and CDR2 YYEEEE. CDR3 residues: CASSWDGPEQFF. The CDR3 DNA follows: TGTGCCAGCAGTTGGGACGGCCCTGAGCAGTTCTTC.

This clonotype was counted ten times or more. The chain joins TRBV4-1 to TRBJ1-6; D is possibly TRBD1 (5 bases). Germline assignment: CDR1 MGHRA and CDR2 YSYEKL. Deletions cut 1 base from V and 0 bases from J, with 13 bases between. The CDR3 covers 18 residues. Here the CDR3 DNA reads TGCGCCAGCAGCCAAGGGCAGGGTATAAGCTCCTATAATTCACCCCTCCACTTT. It yields the protein CASSQGQGISSYNSPLHF.

This clonotype was seen ten or more times. V gene TRBV11-2 combines with J gene TRBJ1-2; D perhaps matches TRBD1 (5 bases). Germline V CDR1 and CDR2: SGHAT, FQNNGV. Trimming took off 7 bases at V and 4 bases at J, with 19 bases between the two ends. The CDR3 spans 15 residues. The CDR3 coding sequence is TGTGCCAGCACTACCGATGTTGGGGGTGCCTATGGCTACACCTTC. It specifies CASTTDVGGAYGYTF.

This clonotype has more than one count but fewer than ten. The chain's CDR3 is CASSPSGGGQETQYF. CDR3 DNA: TGTGCCAGCAGCCCCAGCGGGGGGGGGCAAGAGACCCAGTACTTC. J is TRBJ2-5 and V is TRBV4-2; 10 bases are shared with TRBD2. In germline, CDR1 is LGHNA, CDR2 YNFKEQ. V was pared by 4 bases and J by 2 bases, with 4 bases of the junction left unmatched. CDR3 length equals 15 residues.

This clonotype was counted many times. The chain recombines TRBV12-3 or TRBV12-4 with TRBJ2-2; D might be TRBD2 (5 bases). This CDR3 spans 17 amino acids. Trimming removed 6 bases from V and 0 bases from J, with 17 bases in between. Here the CDR3 reads CASRKITGLANTGELFF. In DNA, the CDR3 is TGTGCCAGCAGAAAGATCACCGGACTGGCGAACACCGGGGAGCTGTTTTTT.